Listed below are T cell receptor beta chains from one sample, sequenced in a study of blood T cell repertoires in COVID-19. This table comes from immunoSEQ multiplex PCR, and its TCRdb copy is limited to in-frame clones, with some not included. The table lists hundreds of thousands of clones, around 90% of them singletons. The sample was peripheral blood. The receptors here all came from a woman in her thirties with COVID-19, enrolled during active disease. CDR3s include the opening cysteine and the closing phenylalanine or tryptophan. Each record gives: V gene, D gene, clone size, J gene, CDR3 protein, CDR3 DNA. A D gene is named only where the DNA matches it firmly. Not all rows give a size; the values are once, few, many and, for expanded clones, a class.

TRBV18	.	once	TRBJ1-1	CASSPNDRGVGTEAFF	TGTGCCAGCTCACCCAACGACCGGGGGGTGGGGACTGAAGCTTTCTTT
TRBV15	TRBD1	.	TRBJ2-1	CATSRGRDSRRNEQFF	TGTGCCACCAGCAGAGGCCGGGACAGCCGACGCAATGAGCAGTTCTTC
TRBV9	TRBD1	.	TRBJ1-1	CASSSGQGPFF	TGTGCCAGCAGCTCAGGACAGGGACCTTTCTTT
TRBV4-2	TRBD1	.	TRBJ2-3	CASSHGQGSTDTQYF	TGTGCCAGCAGCCACGGACAGGGGAGCACAGATACGCAGTATTTT
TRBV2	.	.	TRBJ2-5	CASSNTQETQYF	TGTGCCAGCAGCAACACGCAAGAGACCCAGTACTTC
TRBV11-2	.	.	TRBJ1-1	CASSLDRVTRGTEAFF	TGTGCCAGCAGCTTAGATCGGGTAACACGGGGCACTGAAGCTTTCTTT
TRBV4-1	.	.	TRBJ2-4	CASSQDRRVPAKNIQYF	TGCGCCAGCAGCCAAGATCGCAGGGTCCCAGCCAAAAACATTCAGTACTTC
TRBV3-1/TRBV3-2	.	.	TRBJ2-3	CASSQDVGTDTQYF	TGTGCCAGCAGCCAAGATGTCGGCACAGATACGCAGTATTTT
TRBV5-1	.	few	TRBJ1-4	CASSFGPGVQEKLFF	TGCGCCAGCAGCTTCGGTCCCGGGGTCCAAGAAAAACTGTTTTTT
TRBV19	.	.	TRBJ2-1	CASSIMAGSVYNEQFF	TGTGCCAGTAGTATAATGGCGGGAAGTGTATACAATGAGCAGTTCTTC
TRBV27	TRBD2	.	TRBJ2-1	CASSPGLAFNEQFF	TGTGCCAGCAGCCCGGGACTAGCTTTCAATGAGCAGTTCTTC
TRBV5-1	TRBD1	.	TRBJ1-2	CASSLGGARGDYGYTF	TGCGCCAGCAGCTTGGGTGGTGCCAGGGGGGACTATGGCTACACCTTC
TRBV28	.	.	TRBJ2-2	CASSLRGGTGELFF	TGTGCCAGCAGTTTAAGGGGGGGGACCGGGGAGCTGTTTTTT
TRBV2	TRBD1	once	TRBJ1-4	CASSRTGGTNEKLFF	TGTGCCAGCAGTAGGACAGGGGGGACTAATGAAAAACTGTTTTTT
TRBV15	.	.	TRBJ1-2	CATSREINGPYTF	TGTGCCACCAGCAGAGAAATAAACGGTCCCTACACCTTC
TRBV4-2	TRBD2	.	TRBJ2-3	CASSPGLAGADTQYF	TGTGCCAGCAGCCCGGGACTAGCGGGGGCAGATACGCAGTATTTT
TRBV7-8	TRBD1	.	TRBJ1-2	CASSRQGRDGYTF	TGTGCCAGCAGCCGACAGGGCAGAGATGGCTACACCTTC
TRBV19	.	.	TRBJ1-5	CASSYLNRNQPQHF	TGTGCCAGTAGCTATCTAAACAGAAATCAGCCCCAGCATTTT
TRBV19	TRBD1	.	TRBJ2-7	CASSIFSGTGTYEQYF	TGTGCCAGTAGTATCTTCTCCGGGACAGGGACCTACGAGCAGTACTTC
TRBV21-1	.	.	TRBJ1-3	CASRTQKGAGNTIYF	TGTGCCAGCAGGACCCAGAAGGGGGCTGGAAACACCATATATTTT
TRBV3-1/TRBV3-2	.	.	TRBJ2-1	CASSQQTSNEQFF	TGTGCCAGCAGCCAACAAACGAGCAATGAGCAGTTCTTC
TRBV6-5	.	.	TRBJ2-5	CASSSGETQYF	TGTGCCAGCAGCTCGGGAGAGACCCAGTACTTC
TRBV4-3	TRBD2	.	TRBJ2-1	CASSQEGGRAGEQFF	TGCGCCAGCAGCCAAGAGGGCGGGAGGGCTGGTGAGCAGTTCTTC